The next 32 T cell receptor beta chains were all read from a single sample in a study of T cell repertoires in cytomegalovirus infection. From the reads, TCRdb called clonotypes with MiXCR, one entry per CDR3 protein. The top ten clones hold 30% to 35% of a sample with about 190,000 distinct CDR3 sequences, 28% of them seen once. Material: PBMCs. All receptors derive from a human donor in good health (CMV status not recorded). Some clones in this sample may be carry-over from other donors' samples.

This chain links TRBV11-2 with TRBJ1-5; D remains unclear. Germline CDR1 SGHAT, CDR2 FQNNGV. The CDR3 spans 15 residues. V gave up 0 bases and J gave up 5 bases, with 11 bases separating them. In DNA form, the CDR3 reads TGTGCCAGCAGCTTAGATCAAGGTTGGGATCAGCCCCAGCATTTT. Translation gives CASSLDQGWDQPQHF.

CDR3 bases: TGTGCTAGTGGTTTGGGCCAGGGGATTGCTAATTCACCCCTCCACTTT. Its protein is CASGLGQGIANSPLHF. The rearrangement links TRBV12-5 to TRBJ1-6; perhaps TRBD1 as D (6 bases). Trimming stripped 1 base from V and 6 bases from J, with 13 bases between. The CDR3 sequence is 16 residues long. CDR1 and CDR2 (germline): LGHNT, FRNRAP.

The table lists this clonotype with many counts. The chain links TRBV7-8 to TRBJ2-7; no clear D gene. Germline values: CDR1 SGHVS, CDR2 FQNEAQ. CDR3 length: 14 amino acids. V dropped 3 bases and J dropped 0 bases, with 9 bases sitting between them. CDR3 amino acids: CASSLGRVSYEQYF. CDR3 DNA sequence: TGTGCCAGCAGCTTGGGTCGGGTCTCCTACGAGCAGTACTTC.

The V gene is TRBV6-5, the J gene TRBJ2-3; TRBD1 matches at 7 bases. The V and J ends lost 5 bases and 5 bases, in that order; junction bases with no gene match: 7. This CDR3 has 14 amino acids. CDR1 is MNHEY, CDR2 SVGAGI, per germline. The CDR3 sequence: CASSPGTEGDTQYF. The CDR3 nucleotides are TGTGCCAGCAGTCCCGGGACAGAGGGAGATACGCAGTATTTT.

This chain links TRBV20-1 with TRBJ2-7, with D possibly TRBD2 on 6 matching bases. Between the trimmed V and J ends, which lost 6 bases and 4 bases, there was a span of 22 bases. Germline V lookup: CDR1 DFQATT, CDR2 SNEGSKA (reference sequence). The CDR3 is 15 amino acids. The CDR3 bases are TGCAGTGCACACGCACGGGCTAGCGTGAGATACGAGCAGTACTTC. This codes for CSAHARASVRYEQYF.

This clonotype turned up a few times. V is TRBV29-1 and J is TRBJ1-1, with 9 bases aligning to TRBD1. Trimming at V came to 5 bases and at J to 4 bases, leaving 8 bases not matched to a gene. This CDR3 has 14 residues. Looked up from germline, CDR1 is SQVTM and CDR2 is ANQGSEA. The CDR3 loop is CSVFTGGGGTEAFF. The CDR3 bases are TGCAGCGTTTTTACAGGGGGCGGAGGCACTGAAGCTTTCTTT.

V is TRBV12-5 and J is TRBJ2-1; D remains ambiguous. V lost 1 base and J lost 7, with 5 bases in between. This CDR3 spans 12 amino acids. Germline loops: CDR1 LGHNT, CDR2 FRNRAP. The CDR3 sequence is CASGLGGNEQFF. The DNA for the CDR3 is TGTGCTAGTGGTTTGGGGGGAAATGAGCAGTTCTTC.

This clonotype was seen a few times. The J gene is TRBJ2-3, the V gene TRBV12-3 or TRBV12-4, with 7 bases aligning to TRBD1. The CDR3 consists of 18 residues. J was trimmed by 2 bases and V by 3 bases; bases with no gene match: 14. The DNA of the CDR3 is TGTGCCAGCAGTTTTAACCCCGACAGGGTGACTCCCACAGATACGCAGTATTTT. Amino acids: CASSFNPDRVTPTDTQYF.

In this sample, this clonotype turned up a few times. The chain combines TRBV7-2 with TRBJ1-1, with D possibly TRBD1 on 6 matching bases. V was cut by 3 bases and J by 4 bases, with 15 bases left in between. CDR1 is SGHTA and CDR2 is FQGNSA in the germline V gene. The CDR3 totals 15 residues. CDR3: CASSFDRRRGTEAFF. CDR3 DNA: TGTGCCAGCAGCTTCGACAGGCGAAGAGGCACTGAAGCTTTCTTT.

This CDR3 is CSAVYSGGPYNEQFF. DNA for the CDR3: TGCAGTGCCGTCTATAGCGGGGGGCCCTACAATGAGCAGTTCTTC. This chain connects TRBV20-1 to TRBJ2-1; TRBD2 aligns across 10 bases. The CDR3 spans 15 residues. The V gene end was trimmed by 6 bases and the J gene end by 2 bases; junction bases not matched to a gene: 7. Germline V gene lookup returns CDR1 DFQATT and CDR2 SNEGSKA (reference sequence).

This clonotype was detected a few times. V is TRBV19 and J is TRBJ1-5, with a weak D call TRBD1 (5 bases). Germline V gives CDR1 LNHDA, CDR2 SQIVND (reference sequence). The CDR3 runs 14 residues. V lost 3 bases, J lost 2 bases, and 8 bases lay in between. CDR3 region: CASSISRGNQPQHF. In DNA, the CDR3 is TGTGCCAGTAGTATCTCCAGGGGCAATCAGCCCCAGCATTTT.

This clonotype was found a few times. The chain joins TRBV6-1 to TRBJ2-3; the D gene could be TRBD1 or TRBD2 (5 bases each). In germline, CDR1 is MNHNS, CDR2 SASEGT. V shed 8 bases and J shed 4 bases, with 19 bases lying between them. The CDR3 totals 15 residues. In DNA form, the CDR3 reads TGTGCCAGCGGGCGAGGGGTTCGGACCGCAGATACGCAGTATTTT. Its protein product is CASGRGVRTADTQYF.

The chain links TRBV29-1 to TRBJ1-2; D not resolved. In germline, CDR1 is SQVTM, CDR2 ANQGSEA. V was pared by 4 bases and J by 8 bases, with 11 bases between. The CDR3 has 11 residues. DNA of the CDR3: TGCAGCGTTGCCCAAGATTCCGGCTACACCTTC. It is translated as CSVAQDSGYTF.

On this clonotype itself: It may be a read error: a sequence one base away is much more abundant. V and J are TRBV6-4 and TRBJ2-3, with 10 bases aligning to TRBD2. The V gene's germline CDR1 is MRHNA and CDR2 SNTAGT. The CDR3 length is 16 residues. The V and J ends lost 0 bases and 6 bases, in that order; junction bases with no gene match: 6. This CDR3 reads CASSDSTSGRADTQYF. The CDR3, as DNA: TGTGCCAGCAGTGACTCGACCAGCGGGAGGGCGGATACGCAGTATTTT.

The V gene is TRBV4-3, the J gene TRBJ1-4; D possibly corresponds to TRBD1 (5 bases). V lost 0 bases and J 7 bases, leaving 18 bases between the germline ends. The CDR3 runs to 17 residues. In germline, CDR1 is LGHNA, CDR2 YSLEER. The chain's CDR3 is CASSQEATGTLGEKLFF. The CDR3 DNA reads TGCGCCAGCAGCCAAGAGGCCACCGGGACTCTAGGTGAAAAACTGTTTTTT.

This clonotype was recorded a few times. At one end, the junction sequence differs from germline, possibly due to a read error. This chain joins TRBV7-7 and TRBJ2-2; a weak D match, TRBD1 (5 bases). The CDR3 is made up of 13 amino acids. Germline CDR1 SSHAT, CDR2 FNYEAQ (reference sequence). The CDR3 DNA is TGTGCTAGCAGCTTAAGCAGGGACGGGGAGCTGTTTTTT. This gives the protein CASSLSRDGELFF.

This rearrangement joins TRBV20-1 to TRBJ2-3; the match to TRBD2 covers 13 bases. This CDR3 has 15 amino acids. The V gene end was trimmed by 4 bases and the J gene end by 5 bases; junction bases not matched to a gene: 6. Germline V gene lookup returns CDR1 DFQATT and CDR2 SNEGSKA (reference sequence). CDR3 sequence: CSATRTSGGVDTQYF. The CDR3 DNA is TGCAGTGCTACCCGGACTAGCGGGGGTGTAGATACGCAGTATTTT.

This clonotype has more than one count but fewer than ten. The chain has TRBV6-2 or TRBV6-3 and TRBJ2-7; TRBD1 matches at 7 bases. CDR3 length: 14 amino acids. Germline V gene data show CDR1 as MNHEY and CDR2 as SVGEGT. V was clipped by 4 bases and J by 2 bases; unmatched bases: 5. The CDR3 bases are TGTGCCAGCAGTTCGACAGGGAACCCCTACGAGCAGTACTTC. This codes for CASSSTGNPYEQYF.

This clonotype was recorded many times. This chain uses TRBV11-2 with TRBJ2-5, with TRBD2 matching 7 bases. Germline V gene lookup returns CDR1 SGHAT and CDR2 FQNNGV. The CDR3 has 15 amino acids. Trimming took 5 bases from V and 1 from J; bases not matched to a gene: 7. CDR3 DNA sequence: TGTGCCAGCAGCCTAGCCGGGGGGTCCCAAGAGACCCAGTACTTC. This translates into CASSLAGGSQETQYF.

V and J are TRBV6-2 or TRBV6-3 and TRBJ1-5; D ambiguous. Germline CDR1 reads MNHEY; CDR2 reads SVGEGT. This CDR3 spans 16 amino acids. V shed 6 bases and J shed 9 bases, with 24 bases lying between them. For the CDR3, the DNA is TGTGCCAGCAGCCTCCGTAACACAGCCCCGATAGGGCCCCAGCATTTT. As protein: CASSLRNTAPIGPQHF.

This clonotype has only a few counts. The genes are TRBV15 and TRBJ2-7; possible D gene TRBD2, 6 bases. Deletions cut 5 bases from V and 1 base from J, with 12 bases between. The CDR3 contains 14 residues. CDR1 is LNHNV, CDR2 YYDKDF, per germline (reference sequence). CDR3: CATSADGGSYEQYF. DNA of the CDR3: TGTGCCACCAGCGCGGACGGGGGATCCTACGAGCAGTACTTC.

This clonotype was seen a few times. V and J are TRBV25-1 and TRBJ2-1, with a weak D call TRBD2 (5 bases). This CDR3 comprises 16 residues. V was trimmed by 6 bases and J by 9 bases, leaving 24 bases between them. The germline gives CDR1 MGHDK, CDR2 SYGVNS. The DNA of the CDR3 is TGTGCCAGCAGCCGCAGCGGCTTTGATGCTCTGCTTGAGCAGTTCTTC. This sequence encodes CASSRSGFDALLEQFF.

The chain links TRBV19 to TRBJ2-7; D is unclear. This CDR3 comprises 15 residues. V was trimmed by 1 base and J by 6 bases, leaving 16 bases between them. Per germline, CDR1 LNHDA and CDR2 SQIVND (reference sequence). In DNA, the CDR3 is TGTGCCAGTAGTATAGTCCCAGACAACGCTGGCGAGCAGTACTTC. It yields the protein CASSIVPDNAGEQYF.

The V call is TRBV12-3 or TRBV12-4, the J call TRBJ1-6; D is uncertain. The ends were cut back, 2 bases at V and 8 bases at J, with 4 bases in the middle. There are 12 residues in the CDR3. The CDR3 sequence: CASSLRDSPLHF. Written as DNA, the CDR3 is TGTGCCAGCAGTTTAAGGGATTCACCCCTCCACTTT.

The genes are TRBV5-3 and TRBJ2-7; 9 bases are a match to TRBD1. TRBV5-3 is classed as an ORF, of uncertain function. CDR3 size: 13 residues. The ends lost 10 bases at V and 3 bases at J; junction bases unmatched: 8. DNA for the CDR3: TGTGCCGGGTCTCGGGACAGGGACTACGAGCAGTACTTC. Translating gives CAGSRDRDYEQYF.

The table lists this clonotype with a few counts. V gene TRBV7-3 combines with J gene TRBJ1-5; D uncertain. Germline V lookup: CDR1 SGHTA, CDR2 FQGTGA. V was clipped by 2 bases and J by 1 base, with 6 bases between them. CDR3 length: 14 residues. The CDR3 spells CASSLSPSNQPQHF. CDR3 sequence (DNA): TGTGCCAGCAGCTTATCGCCGAGCAATCAGCCCCAGCATTTT.

This clonotype has ten or more counts. The J gene is TRBJ1-1, the V gene TRBV7-9; TRBD1 is a possible D gene (5 bases). Germline CDR1 and CDR2: SEHNR and FQNEAQ (reference sequence). This CDR3 contains 14 residues. V lost 5 bases to trimming and J lost 1 base, with 11 bases between them. CDR3 nucleotides: TGTGCCAGCAGCCCCACGGGACGGAACACTGAAGCTTTCTTT. It translates to CASSPTGRNTEAFF.

The gene calls are TRBV2 and TRBJ2-7; D is unresolved. Germline loops: CDR1 SNHLY, CDR2 FYNNEI. V was clipped by 6 bases and J by 1 base, with 7 bases between them. The CDR3 covers 12 residues. The CDR3 spells CASSGSSYEQYF. DNA for the CDR3: TGTGCCAGCAGCGGAAGTTCCTACGAGCAGTACTTC.

On this clonotype: A junction end diverges from the germline sequence, so it may reflect a read error. This sequence joins TRBV5-3 and TRBJ2-7; 9 bases are a match to TRBD2. TRBV5-3 is reported as an ORF; its role is uncertain. The CDR3 is 15 amino acids. The CDR3 sequence is CASSLAGGGIYEQYF. The CDR3 nucleotides read TGTGCCAGCAGCTTGGCGGGAGGGGGAATCTACGAGCAGTACTTC.

The J gene is TRBJ2-5, the V gene TRBV7-2; 11 bases are shared with TRBD2. The CDR3 is 16 residues long. CDR1 and CDR2 from the germline V gene are SGHTA and FQGNSA. The V gene end was trimmed by 5 bases and the J gene end by 1 base; junction bases not matched to a gene: 6. The CDR3 loop reads CASSRRSGGAQETQYF. The CDR3 region has the DNA TGTGCCAGCAGCCGGCGTAGCGGGGGGGCCCAAGAGACCCAGTACTTC.

The V gene is TRBV19, the J gene TRBJ1-4, with D possibly being TRBD1 (6 bases). V lost 4 bases and J lost 0, with 15 bases in between. This CDR3 spans 17 amino acids. Germline-derived CDR1 and CDR2 are LNHDA and SQIVND (reference sequence). DNA for the CDR3: TGTGCCAGTAGTACGAGGGGGGCGACTGCAACTAATGAAAAACTGTTTTTT. Protein product: CASSTRGATATNEKLFF.

This chain joins TRBV15 and TRBJ2-1; D not resolved. The CDR3 runs 15 residues. In germline, CDR1 is LNHNV, CDR2 YYDKDF (reference sequence). V shed 3 bases and J shed 7 bases, with 16 bases lying between them. The CDR3 loop reads CATSSASPVGNEQFF. CDR3 DNA: TGTGCCACCAGCAGCGCCAGCCCAGTGGGGAATGAGCAGTTCTTC.